Sequencing of this T cell receptor beta chain was carried out in a study of cytomegalovirus exposure and HLA in healthy donors. With 60 Vbeta and 13 Jbeta primers, the PCR was carried out. Some clones are missing from TCRdb's copy, which holds only in-frame ones; the method was immunoSEQ multiplex PCR. This sample has about 280,000 clones, with 85% to 90% found just once. Remarks on this clone: Its antigen is not known.

Donors had nominal health at sampling but likely had unrecorded immune exposures. Study observations and caveats: According to the study, 160 or so TCR beta chains were cytomegalovirus-associated. Within an earlier analysis, most TCR beta V segments proved productive either about 90% or about 30% of the time.

Material: PBMCs. The source is a woman in her late teens or twenties in good health and CMV-seronegative.

CDR3 amino acids: CASSSQGSLSYEQYF. CDR3 nucleotides: TGTGCCAGCAGCTCGCAGGGGAGTCTCTCCTACGAGCAGTACTTC. This chain links TRBV7-9 with TRBJ2-7; a weak D match, TRBD1 (6 bases). Germline values: CDR1 SEHNR, CDR2 FQNEAQ (reference sequence). V was clipped by 4 bases and J by 0 bases, with 13 bases between them. The CDR3 is 15 residues long.